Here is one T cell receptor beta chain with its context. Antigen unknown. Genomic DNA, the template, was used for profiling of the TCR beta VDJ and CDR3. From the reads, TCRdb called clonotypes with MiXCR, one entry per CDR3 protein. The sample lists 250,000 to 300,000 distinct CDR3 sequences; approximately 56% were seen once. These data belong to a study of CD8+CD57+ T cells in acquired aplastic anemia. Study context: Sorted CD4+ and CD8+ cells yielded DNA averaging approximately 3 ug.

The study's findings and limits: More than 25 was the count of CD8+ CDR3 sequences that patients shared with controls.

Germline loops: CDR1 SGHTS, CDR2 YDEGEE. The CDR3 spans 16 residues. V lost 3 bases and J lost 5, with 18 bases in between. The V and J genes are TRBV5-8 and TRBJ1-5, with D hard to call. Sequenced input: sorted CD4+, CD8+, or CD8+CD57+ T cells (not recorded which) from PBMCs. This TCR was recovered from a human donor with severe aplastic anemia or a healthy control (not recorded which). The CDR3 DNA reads TGTGCCAGCAGCTCCTATCGGTCTATTTTCCATCAGCCCCAGCATTTT. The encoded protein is CASSSYRSIFHQPQHF. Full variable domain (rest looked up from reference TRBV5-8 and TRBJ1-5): EAGVTQSPTHLIKTRGQQATLRCSPISGHTSVYWYQQALGLGLQFLLWYDEGEERNRGNFPPRFSGRQFPNYSSELNVNALELEDSALYLCASSSYRSIFHQPQHFGDGTRLSIL.